The rows below give T cell receptor beta chains drawn from one sample of a study of CD8+CD57+ T cells in acquired aplastic anemia. TCRdb redid the calling of the reads with MiXCR, one entry per CDR3 protein. This sample has a few hundred thousand distinct CDR3 sequences, with 30% to 35% found just once. Sequencing was carried out using sorted CD4+, CD8+, or CD8+CD57+ T cells (not recorded which) from PBMCs. Receptors were obtained from a human donor in good health, serving as a control. Each CDR3 is given with its conserved first and last residue. A D gene is named only where the DNA matches it firmly. The listing skips clone size in some rows; elsewhere it reads once, few, many or a size class.

V: TRBV19
J: TRBJ2-5
size: NA
length: 12
D: TRBD2
CDR3: CASGRVQETQYF
DNA: TGTGCCAGTGGGAGGGTCCAAGAGACCCAGTACTTC

V: TRBV7-9
J: TRBJ1-2
size: many
length: 14
D: NA
CDR3: CASSSRNRAYGYTF
DNA: TGTGCCAGCAGCTCGAGGAACAGGGCATATGGCTACACCTTC

V: TRBV6-1
J: TRBJ1-2
size: NA
length: 18
D: TRBD1
CDR3: CASSVLSGTGGLSYGYTF
DNA: TGTGCCAGCAGTGTTTTATCCGGGACAGGGGGCCTGAGCTATGGCTACACCTTC

V: TRBV2
J: TRBJ2-7
size: NA
length: 14
D: TRBD2
CDR3: CANPVGQAGDEQYF
DNA: TGTGCCAACCCCGTCGGGCAGGCGGGGGACGAGCAGTACTTC

V: TRBV20-1
J: TRBJ1-1
size: many
length: 13
D: NA
CDR3: CSATTGLDTEAFF
DNA: TGCAGTGCTACCACAGGCCTGGACACTGAAGCTTTCTTT

V: TRBV20-1
J: TRBJ2-5
size: few
length: 15
D: TRBD2
CDR3: CSARSSGGAWETQYF
DNA: TGCAGTGCTAGATCCAGCGGGGGGGCCTGGGAGACCCAGTACTTC

V: TRBV29-1
J: TRBJ2-7
size: NA
length: 15
D: TRBD2
CDR3: CSALMGTSGRDEQYF
DNA: TGCAGCGCTCTTATGGGGACTAGCGGGAGGGACGAGCAGTACTTC

V: TRBV29-1
J: TRBJ1-1
size: many
length: 15
D: NA
CDR3: CSGYNNPGQLPEAFF
DNA: TGCAGCGGCTATAACAACCCGGGACAACTACCTGAAGCTTTCTTT

V: TRBV20-1
J: TRBJ2-3
size: few
length: 14
D: TRBD2
CDR3: CSAIPLAGADTQYF
DNA: TGCAGTGCGATCCCCCTAGCGGGAGCAGATACGCAGTATTTT

V: TRBV2
J: TRBJ2-7
size: NA
length: 13
D: NA
CDR3: CASSLAIYGEQYF
DNA: TGTGCCAGCAGCTTAGCAATATACGGGGAGCAGTACTTC

V: TRBV24-1
J: TRBJ2-7
size: NA
length: 16
D: TRBD1
CDR3: CASSDPDRDRTYEQYF
DNA: TGTGCCAGCAGTGACCCCGACCGGGACAGAACCTACGAGCAGTACTTC

V: TRBV19
J: TRBJ1-4
size: many
length: 14
D: TRBD1
CDR3: CASSVTGAGEKLFF
DNA: TGTGCCAGTAGTGTGACAGGGGCCGGTGAAAAACTGTTTTTT

V: TRBV24-1
J: TRBJ2-1
size: many
length: 14
D: TRBD1
CDR3: CATSDPDRVYEQFF
DNA: TGTGCCACCAGTGACCCGGACAGGGTCTATGAGCAGTTCTTC

V: TRBV5-6
J: TRBJ2-2
size: NA
length: 12
D: NA
CDR3: CASGTATGELFF
DNA: TGTGCCAGCGGCACCGCGACCGGGGAGCTGTTTTTT

V: TRBV6-5
J: TRBJ2-5
size: NA
length: 13
D: NA
CDR3: CASSRHPQETQYF
DNA: TGTGCCAGCAGTCGACACCCCCAAGAGACCCAGTACTTC

V: TRBV7-8
J: TRBJ2-7
size: NA
length: 13
D: NA
CDR3: CASSLEIGYEQYF
DNA: TGTGCCAGCAGCTTAGAGATCGGCTACGAGCAGTACTTC

V: TRBV11-2
J: TRBJ2-3
size: once
length: 16
D: NA
CDR3: CASSFGGGRSTDTQYF
DNA: TGTGCCAGCAGCTTTGGTGGGGGAAGATCCACAGATACGCAGTATTTT

V: TRBV19
J: TRBJ2-7
size: NA
length: 15
D: NA
CDR3: CASSRTGSESYEQYF
DNA: TGTGCCAGTAGCCGAACAGGGTCGGAGTCCTACGAGCAGTACTTC

V: TRBV7-2
J: TRBJ1-1
size: many
length: 13
D: NA
CDR3: CASSRRPNTEAFF
DNA: TGTGCCAGCAGCCGAAGGCCGAACACTGAAGCTTTCTTT

V: TRBV2
J: TRBJ2-3
size: few
length: 13
D: NA
CDR3: CASSPGAADTQYF
DNA: TGTGCCAGCAGCCCGGGGGCGGCAGATACGCAGTATTTT

V: TRBV20-1
J: TRBJ2-1
size: NA
length: 16
D: NA
CDR3: CSARTPGARHYNEQFF
DNA: TGCAGTGCTAGAACCCCTGGGGCCAGGCACTACAATGAGCAGTTCTTC

V: TRBV7-8
J: TRBJ1-1
size: many
length: 14
D: NA
CDR3: CASSAQLLSTEAFF
DNA: TGTGCCAGCAGCGCCCAACTTTTGTCCACTGAAGCTTTCTTT

V: TRBV5-4
J: TRBJ2-7
size: NA
length: 14
D: NA
CDR3: CASSLGSTPYEQYF
DNA: TGTGCCAGCAGCTTGGGATCCACCCCCTACGAGCAGTACTTC

V: TRBV30
J: TRBJ1-6
size: few
length: 16
D: NA
CDR3: CAWRRGWQSKGSPLHF
DNA: TGTGCCTGGAGGAGGGGGTGGCAGTCAAAGGGTTCACCCCTCCACTTT

V: TRBV18
J: TRBJ1-1
size: NA
length: 18
D: TRBD1
CDR3: CASSRSSGTGWSDTEAFF
DNA: TGTGCCAGCTCACGAAGTTCCGGGACAGGGTGGTCGGACACTGAAGCTTTCTTT

V: TRBV5-4
J: TRBJ2-5
size: few
length: 16
D: TRBD1
CDR3: CATKSSGTGGGQTQYF
DNA: TGTGCCACCAAATCCTCCGGGACAGGGGGCGGTCAGACCCAGTACTTC

V: TRBV5-1
J: TRBJ2-2
size: NA
length: 15
D: NA
CDR3: CASSPTGTYTGELFF
DNA: TGCGCCAGCAGCCCCACCGGGACCTACACCGGGGAGCTGTTTTTT

V: TRBV4-2
J: TRBJ2-7
size: NA
length: 16
D: TRBD1
CDR3: CASSPPSGTGMNEQYF
DNA: TGTGCCAGCAGTCCCCCCTCCGGGACAGGGATGAACGAGCAGTACTTC

V: TRBV2
J: TRBJ1-1
size: many
length: 11
D: NA
CDR3: CASSADTEAFF
DNA: TGTGCCAGCAGTGCAGACACTGAAGCTTTCTTT

V: TRBV5-1
J: TRBJ1-2
size: NA
length: 15
D: NA
CDR3: CASSLPGRKIYGYTF
DNA: TGCGCCAGCAGCTTACCGGGACGCAAGATCTATGGCTACACCTTC

V: TRBV11-1
J: TRBJ1-2
size: NA
length: 15
D: TRBD1
CDR3: CASSLTTGTGYGYTF
DNA: TGTGCCAGCAGCTTAACCACCGGGACAGGCTATGGCTACACCTTC

V: TRBV12-3/TRBV12-4
J: TRBJ1-1
size: NA
length: 14
D: NA
CDR3: CASSLRQGTTEAFF
DNA: TGTGCCAGCAGTTTGAGGCAGGGGACCACTGAAGCTTTCTTT

V: TRBV2
J: TRBJ1-4
size: many
length: 13
D: NA
CDR3: CASSLRTVEKLFF
DNA: TGTGCCAGCAGTCTCCGAACGGTTGAAAAACTGTTTTTT

V: TRBV10-3
J: TRBJ1-1
size: many
length: 15
D: NA
CDR3: CAIRNLPTGTTEAFF
DNA: TGTGCCATCAGGAACTTACCTACAGGGACCACTGAAGCTTTCTTT

V: TRBV15
J: TRBJ1-1
size: few
length: 15
D: NA
CDR3: CATSRGGLTNTEAFF
DNA: TGTGCCACCAGCAGAGGAGGGTTGACGAACACTGAAGCTTTCTTT

V: TRBV7-3
J: TRBJ1-6
size: NA
length: 13
D: NA
CDR3: CASSLNGQSPLHF
DNA: TGTGCCAGCAGCTTGAACGGCCAATCACCCCTCCACTTT

V: TRBV15
J: TRBJ2-7
size: NA
length: 16
D: TRBD1
CDR3: CATSSRTGSRNYEQYF
DNA: TGTGCCACCAGCAGTAGGACAGGTTCCCGTAACTACGAGCAGTACTTC

V: TRBV2
J: TRBJ1-1
size: many
length: 14
D: NA
CDR3: CASSVNPGARKAFF
DNA: TGTGCCAGCAGTGTGAATCCGGGGGCGCGGAAAGCTTTCTTT

V: TRBV2
J: TRBJ2-7
size: many
length: 14
D: TRBD2
CDR3: CASSKLAGAYEQYF
DNA: TGTGCCAGCAGTAAACTAGCGGGAGCATACGAGCAGTACTTC